The 7 T cell receptor beta chains below were found in one sample sequenced in a study of cytomegalovirus exposure and HLA in healthy donors. With 60 Vbeta and 13 Jbeta primers, the PCR was carried out. Profiled with immunoSEQ multiplex PCR; TCRdb holds only in-frame clones, not every one. Among approximately 120,000 clones listed, 83% were seen once. The sequenced sample was PBMCs. These receptor sequences come from a woman in her 40s in good health and CMV-seropositive.

V usage is TRBV28 and J usage is TRBJ1-1; D is ambiguous. The CDR3 consists of 12 residues. Germline CDR1 is MDHEN and CDR2 is SYDVKM. Here the CDR3 reads CTFSGINTEAFF. CDR3 nucleotide sequence: TGTACCTTTTCCGGGATCAACACTGAAGCTTTCTTT.

In this sample, this clone turned up a few times. The chain employs TRBV9 and TRBJ2-7, with 9 bases lining up with TRBD2. Germline assignment: CDR1 SGDLS and CDR2 YYNGEE. The CDR3 is 15 residues long. V trimming: 0 bases; J trimming: 6 bases; junction bases outside the gene matches: 7. The CDR3 DNA reads as TGTGCCAGCAGCGTAGCGGGGGGACTAGCCGGCGAGCAGTACTTC. Protein sequence: CASSVAGGLAGEQYF.

The V and J genes are TRBV19 and TRBJ2-5; TRBD1 might be the D (7 bases). V gave up 8 bases and J gave up 0 bases, with 22 bases separating them. The CDR3 covers 17 residues. Germline-derived CDR1 and CDR2 are LNHDA and SQIVND (reference sequence). CDR3 protein: CASGGTAEALYQETQYF. The CDR3 DNA is TGTGCCAGTGGGGGGACAGCGGAAGCTTTGTACCAAGAGACCCAGTACTTC.

This chain joins TRBV5-6 and TRBJ1-2, with D possibly TRBD1 on 5 matching bases. Looked up from germline, CDR1 is SGHDT and CDR2 is YYEEEE. Trimming pared 0 bases from V and 4 bases from J, leaving 7 bases between. CDR3 length equals 13 residues. Here the CDR3 reads CASSLEGRYGYTF. The DNA of the CDR3 is TGTGCCAGCAGCTTGGAGGGGCGCTATGGCTACACCTTC. The full variable domain, rest sourced from reference TRBV5-6 and TRBJ1-2, is DAGVTQSPTHLIKTRGQQVTLRCSPKSGHDTVSWYQQALGQGPQFIFQYYEEEERQRGNFPDRFSGHQFPNYSSELNVNALLLGDSALYLCASSLEGRYGYTFGSGTRLTVV.

This rearrangement joins TRBV5-1 to TRBJ2-1, with 7 bases matching TRBD2. V shed 2 bases, J shed 0 bases, and the junction held 2 bases outside the gene matches. CDR3 length: 15 residues. Germline CDR1 and CDR2: SGHRS and YFSETQ. This chain's CDR3 is CASSFQRDSYNEQFF. CDR3 coding DNA: TGCGCCAGCAGCTTCCAGCGGGACTCCTACAATGAGCAGTTCTTC.

The V and J genes are TRBV15 and TRBJ2-7, with a tentative D call TRBD1 (6 bases). The length of the CDR3 is 15 residues. V lost 3 bases and J 3 bases, leaving 15 bases between the germline ends. CDR1 is LNHNV, CDR2 YYDKDF, per germline (reference sequence). The CDR3 sequence: CATSSDRDNYYEQYF. CDR3 DNA sequence: TGTGCCACCAGCAGTGACCGGGACAACTACTACGAGCAGTACTTC.

CDR3 sequence: CASSYGEGTYNSPLHF. CDR3 nucleotide sequence: TGTGCCAGCAGTTACGGGGAGGGCACCTATAATTCACCCCTCCACTTT. The chain combines TRBV6-5 with TRBJ1-6, with unresolved D. Trimming cost V 2 bases and J 2 bases, with 10 bases left between them. The CDR3 totals 16 residues. Germline CDR1 and CDR2: MNHEY and SVGAGI.